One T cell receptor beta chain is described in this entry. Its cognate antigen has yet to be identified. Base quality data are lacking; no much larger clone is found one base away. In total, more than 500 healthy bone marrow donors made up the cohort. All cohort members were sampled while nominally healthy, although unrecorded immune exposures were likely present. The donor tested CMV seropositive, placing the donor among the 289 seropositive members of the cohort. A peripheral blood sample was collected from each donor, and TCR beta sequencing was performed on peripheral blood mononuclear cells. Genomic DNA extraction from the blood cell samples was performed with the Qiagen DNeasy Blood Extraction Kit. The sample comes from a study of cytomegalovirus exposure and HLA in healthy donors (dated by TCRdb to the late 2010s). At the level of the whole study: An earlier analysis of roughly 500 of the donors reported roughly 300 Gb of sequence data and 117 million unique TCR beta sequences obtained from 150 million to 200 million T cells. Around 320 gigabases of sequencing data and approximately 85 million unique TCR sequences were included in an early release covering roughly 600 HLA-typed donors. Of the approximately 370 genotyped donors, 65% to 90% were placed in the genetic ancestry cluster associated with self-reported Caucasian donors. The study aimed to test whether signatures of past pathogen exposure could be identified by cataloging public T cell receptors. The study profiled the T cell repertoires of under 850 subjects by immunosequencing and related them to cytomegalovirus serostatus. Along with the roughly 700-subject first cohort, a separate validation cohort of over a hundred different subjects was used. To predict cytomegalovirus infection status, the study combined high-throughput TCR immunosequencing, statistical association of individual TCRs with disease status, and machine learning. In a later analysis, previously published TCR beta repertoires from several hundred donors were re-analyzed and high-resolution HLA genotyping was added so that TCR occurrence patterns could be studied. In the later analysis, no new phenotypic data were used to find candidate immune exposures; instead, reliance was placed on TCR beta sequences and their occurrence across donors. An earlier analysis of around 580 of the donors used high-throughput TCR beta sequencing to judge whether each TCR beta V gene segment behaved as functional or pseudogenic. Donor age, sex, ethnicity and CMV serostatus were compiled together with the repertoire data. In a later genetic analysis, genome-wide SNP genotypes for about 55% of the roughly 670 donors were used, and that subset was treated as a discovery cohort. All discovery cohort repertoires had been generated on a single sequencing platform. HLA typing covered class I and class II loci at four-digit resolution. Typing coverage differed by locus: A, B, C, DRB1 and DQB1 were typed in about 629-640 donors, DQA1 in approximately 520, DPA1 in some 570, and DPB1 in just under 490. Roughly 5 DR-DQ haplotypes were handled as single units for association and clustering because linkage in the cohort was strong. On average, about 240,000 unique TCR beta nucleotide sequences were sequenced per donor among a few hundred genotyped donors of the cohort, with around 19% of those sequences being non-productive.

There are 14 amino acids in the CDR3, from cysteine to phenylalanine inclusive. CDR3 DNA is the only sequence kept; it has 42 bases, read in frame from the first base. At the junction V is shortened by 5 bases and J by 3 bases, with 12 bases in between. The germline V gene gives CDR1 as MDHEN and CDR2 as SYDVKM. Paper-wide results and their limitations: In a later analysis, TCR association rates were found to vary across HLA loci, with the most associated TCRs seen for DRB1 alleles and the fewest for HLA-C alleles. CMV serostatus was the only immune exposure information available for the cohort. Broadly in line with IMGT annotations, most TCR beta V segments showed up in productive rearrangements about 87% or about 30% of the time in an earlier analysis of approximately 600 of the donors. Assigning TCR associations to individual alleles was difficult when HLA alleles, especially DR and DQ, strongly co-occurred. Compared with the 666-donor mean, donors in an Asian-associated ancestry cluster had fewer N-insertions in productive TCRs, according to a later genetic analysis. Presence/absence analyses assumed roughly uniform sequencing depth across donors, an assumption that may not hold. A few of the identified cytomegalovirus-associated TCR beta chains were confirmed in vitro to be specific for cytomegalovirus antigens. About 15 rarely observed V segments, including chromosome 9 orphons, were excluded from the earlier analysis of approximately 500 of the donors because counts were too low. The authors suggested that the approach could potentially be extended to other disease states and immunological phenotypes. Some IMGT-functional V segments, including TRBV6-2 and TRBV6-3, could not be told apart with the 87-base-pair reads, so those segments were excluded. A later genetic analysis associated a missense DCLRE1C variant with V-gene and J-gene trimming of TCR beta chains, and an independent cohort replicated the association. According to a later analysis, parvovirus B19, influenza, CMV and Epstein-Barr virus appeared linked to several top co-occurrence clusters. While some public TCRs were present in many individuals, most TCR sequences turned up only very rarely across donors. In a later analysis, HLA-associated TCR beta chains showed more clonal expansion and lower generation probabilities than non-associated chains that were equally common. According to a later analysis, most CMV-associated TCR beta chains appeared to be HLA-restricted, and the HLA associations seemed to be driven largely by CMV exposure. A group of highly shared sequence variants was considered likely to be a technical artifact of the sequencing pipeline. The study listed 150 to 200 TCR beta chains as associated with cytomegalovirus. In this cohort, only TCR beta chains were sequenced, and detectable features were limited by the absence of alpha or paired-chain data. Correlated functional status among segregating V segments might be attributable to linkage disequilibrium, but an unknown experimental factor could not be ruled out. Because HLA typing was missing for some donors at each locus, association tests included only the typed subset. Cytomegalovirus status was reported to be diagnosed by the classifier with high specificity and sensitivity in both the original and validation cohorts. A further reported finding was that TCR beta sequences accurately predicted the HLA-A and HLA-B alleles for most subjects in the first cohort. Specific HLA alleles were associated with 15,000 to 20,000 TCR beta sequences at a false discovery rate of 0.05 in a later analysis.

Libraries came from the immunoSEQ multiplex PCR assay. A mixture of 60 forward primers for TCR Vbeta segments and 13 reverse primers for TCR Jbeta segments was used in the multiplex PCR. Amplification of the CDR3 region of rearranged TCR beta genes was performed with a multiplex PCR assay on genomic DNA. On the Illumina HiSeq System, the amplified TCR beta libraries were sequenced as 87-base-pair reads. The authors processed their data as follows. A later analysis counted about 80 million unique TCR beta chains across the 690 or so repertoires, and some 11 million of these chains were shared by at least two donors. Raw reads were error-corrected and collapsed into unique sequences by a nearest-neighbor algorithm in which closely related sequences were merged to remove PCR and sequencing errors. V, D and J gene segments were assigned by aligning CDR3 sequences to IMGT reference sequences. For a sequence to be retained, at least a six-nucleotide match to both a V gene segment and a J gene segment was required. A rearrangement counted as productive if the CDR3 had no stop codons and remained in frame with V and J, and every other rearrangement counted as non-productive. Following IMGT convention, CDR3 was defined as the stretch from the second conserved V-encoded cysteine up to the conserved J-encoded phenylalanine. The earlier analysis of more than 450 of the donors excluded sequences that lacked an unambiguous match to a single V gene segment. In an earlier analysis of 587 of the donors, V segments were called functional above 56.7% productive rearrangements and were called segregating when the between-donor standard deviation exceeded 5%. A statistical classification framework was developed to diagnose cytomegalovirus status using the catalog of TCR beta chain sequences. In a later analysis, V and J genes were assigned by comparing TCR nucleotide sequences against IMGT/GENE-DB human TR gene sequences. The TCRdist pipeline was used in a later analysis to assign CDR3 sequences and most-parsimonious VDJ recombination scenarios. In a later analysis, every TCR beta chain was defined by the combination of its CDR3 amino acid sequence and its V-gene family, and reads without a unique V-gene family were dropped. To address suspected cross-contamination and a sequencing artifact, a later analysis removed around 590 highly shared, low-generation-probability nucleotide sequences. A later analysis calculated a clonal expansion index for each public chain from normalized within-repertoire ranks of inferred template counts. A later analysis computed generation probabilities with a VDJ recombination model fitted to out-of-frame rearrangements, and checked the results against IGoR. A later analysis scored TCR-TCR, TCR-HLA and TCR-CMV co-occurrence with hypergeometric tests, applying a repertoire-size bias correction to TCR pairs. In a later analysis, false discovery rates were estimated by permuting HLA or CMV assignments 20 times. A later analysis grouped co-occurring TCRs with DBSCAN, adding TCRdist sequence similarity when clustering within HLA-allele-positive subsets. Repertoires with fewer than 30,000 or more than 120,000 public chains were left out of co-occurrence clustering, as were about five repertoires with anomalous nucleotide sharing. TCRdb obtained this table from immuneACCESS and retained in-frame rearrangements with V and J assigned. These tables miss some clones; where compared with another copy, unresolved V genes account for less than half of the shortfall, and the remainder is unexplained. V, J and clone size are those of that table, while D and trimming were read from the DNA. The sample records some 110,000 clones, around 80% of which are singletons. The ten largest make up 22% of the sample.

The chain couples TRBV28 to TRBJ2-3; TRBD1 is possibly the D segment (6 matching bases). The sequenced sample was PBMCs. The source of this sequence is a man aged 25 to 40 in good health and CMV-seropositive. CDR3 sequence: CASSPGDVTDTQYF. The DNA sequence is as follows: TGTGCCAGCAGTCCAGGGGACGTTACAGATACGCAGTATTTT.